A selection of T cell receptor beta chains follows, all from one sample in a study of T cell changes during pregnancy in multiple sclerosis. Clones were sequenced by immunoSEQ multiplex PCR, and TCRdb holds only the in-frame ones, with some missing. This sample has nearly 70,000 clones, with about 90% found just once. The sample consisted of peripheral blood, taken in the second trimester of pregnancy. The receptors were sampled from a female donor in good health, enrolled as a control in a pregnancy study. Each CDR3 is given with its conserved first and last residue. The D gene is left open where the match is weak. Expanded clones are given a class, and other clones once, few, many or no size at all.

. | TRBJ2-3 | TRBV27 | . | TGTGCCAGCAGTACAGGGAGTGGTGGCACAGATACGCAGTATTTT | CASSTGSGGTDTQYF
TRBD1 | TRBJ1-2 | TRBV5-6 | . | TGTGCCAGCAGCTTAGCGTTCGTGGGGACAGTCACTCTCTATGGCTACACCTTC | CASSLAFVGTVTLYGYTF
. | TRBJ2-1 | TRBV2 | . | TGTGCCAGCGGGACAAATGAGCAGTTCTTC | CASGTNEQFF
. | TRBJ2-5 | TRBV9 | . | TGTGCCAGCAGCGTAGTACCCGGGGAAGAGACCCAGTACTTC | CASSVVPGEETQYF
. | TRBJ2-7 | TRBV5-4 | . | TGTGCCAGCAGCGCAGCTACTAGCTCCTACGAGCAGTACTTC | CASSAATSSYEQYF
. | TRBJ1-6 | TRBV6-5 | . | TGTGCCAGCAGTTACTCTTTCACGGGGAATAATTCACCCCTCCACTTT | CASSYSFTGNNSPLHF
TRBD1 | TRBJ1-6 | TRBV28 | . | TGTGCCAGCAGGAAACCATGGGACAGCGCCAATTCACCCCTCCACTTT | CASRKPWDSANSPLHF
TRBD2 | TRBJ2-7 | TRBV11-2 | . | TGTGCCAGCAGCTTAGAGCGGACTAGCGGGACCTTTGGCTACGAGCAGTACTTC | CASSLERTSGTFGYEQYF
. | TRBJ1-1 | TRBV5-4 | . | TGTGCCAGCAGCTTGGGGCAGGGGTCGAACACTGAAGCTTTCTTT | CASSLGQGSNTEAFF
TRBD2 | TRBJ2-3 | TRBV5-1 | . | TGCGCCAGCGCCGTCGGAACCGGGACTAGCGGGGTTTGGACAGATACGCAGTATTTT | CASAVGTGTSGVWTDTQYF
. | TRBJ2-1 | TRBV7-8 | few | TGTGCCAGCAGCCAAAAGGGGCAGGAGGGTTCTAGCTACAATGAGCAGTTCTTC | CASSQKGQEGSSYNEQFF
TRBD2 | TRBJ2-2 | TRBV6-5 | . | TGTGCCAGCAGATCACTAGCGGGAGTAACCGGGGAGCTGTTTTTT | CASRSLAGVTGELFF
TRBD1 | TRBJ2-1 | TRBV28 | . | TGTGCCAGCAGTTTAGTACAGGGGTCCTACAATGAGCAGTTCTTC | CASSLVQGSYNEQFF
. | TRBJ2-7 | TRBV5-6 | . | TGTGCCAGCAGCTTGCTCGGGAGAAGCGAGCAGTACTTC | CASSLLGRSEQYF
TRBD2 | TRBJ2-2 | TRBV6-5 | . | TGTGCCAGCAGTATAGCGGGAGGGGGTGGGGAGCTGTTTTTT | CASSIAGGGGELFF
. | TRBJ1-1 | TRBV30 | . | TGTGGGGGGGGGCGGATCACTGAAGCTTTCTTT | CGGGRITEAFF
TRBD2 | TRBJ2-2 | TRBV4-3 | . | TGCGCCAGCAGCCAAGATGAGGCTAGCGGGAGTATTTATGGGGAGCTGTTTTTT | CASSQDEASGSIYGELFF